This TCR beta chain was identified in a study of blood T cell repertoires in COVID-19. Study in general: Both acute and convalescent COVID-19 samples were obtained from the United States, Italy and Spain. From T cells, B-cell-depleted T cells, or PBMCs came the material, which was cDNA or gDNA.

Assay used: immunoSEQ multiplex PCR; TCRdb lists only in-frame clones, some missing. Of 200,000 to 250,000 clones listed, roughly four fifths are singletons. With regard to this clone: The same CDR3 is also encoded by other DNA sequences in this sample.

Participants spanned ages about 18 to 90 years and resided in roughly 26 US areas. Resolution of symptoms, clearance, or two negative PCRs was present in recovered Cohort 3 donors. The sample consisted of PBMCs or T cells enriched from blood (not recorded which). The clonotype comes from a man in his fifties or sixties who had recovered from COVID-19.

The CDR3 here is CASSPTDNYGYTF. CDR3 coding DNA: TGTGCCAGCTCACCGACAGATAATTATGGCTACACCTTC. The V gene is TRBV18, the J gene TRBJ1-2; tentatively, D is TRBD1 (5 bases). CDR1 is KGHSH, CDR2 LQKENI, per germline. The CDR3 runs 13 residues. The V gene lost 3 bases and the J gene lost 5 bases, with 10 bases spanning the gap.